Following are 18 T cell receptor beta chains from one sample sequenced in a study of blood T cell repertoires in COVID-19. Assay: immunoSEQ multiplex PCR; the TCRdb copy retains only in-frame clones and omits some. The table has 98,000 or so clones, about 86% seen once. Sample: peripheral blood. The receptors were sampled from a woman aged 55-75 years in a cohort sampled during active or convalescent COVID-19.

This clone was picked up a small number of times. The chain couples TRBV28 to TRBJ2-5, with D perhaps matching TRBD1 (5 bases). This CDR3 contains 15 residues. The V end was cut by 5 bases, the J end by 0 bases, with 13 bases between. Germline V gene data show CDR1 as MDHEN and CDR2 as SYDVKM. DNA of the CDR3: TGTGCCAGCAGTCCCGACAGCGCCTACCAAGAGACCCAGTACTTC. Its translation: CASSPDSAYQETQYF.

This rearrangement joins TRBV19 to TRBJ2-5; the D gene is possibly TRBD2 (5 bases). The CDR3 has 14 residues. Germline CDR1 is LNHDA and CDR2 is SQIVND (reference sequence). Trimming left V 6 bases short and J 2 bases short, with 13 bases between. This CDR3 is CASRTSGNQETQYF. CDR3 in DNA: TGTGCCAGTAGGACCTCGGGGAATCAAGAGACCCAGTACTTC.

This clone was seen a single time. The J gene is TRBJ1-2, the V gene TRBV5-5; D uncertain. The CDR3 has 14 residues. The V end lost 4 bases, the J end lost 4 bases, and 14 bases lay between the germline ends. Germline CDR1 SGHKS, CDR2 YYEKEE (reference sequence). CDR3 coding DNA: TGTGCCAGCAGCCGCGAGGGCAGGAGCTATGGCTACACCTTC. Translation gives CASSREGRSYGYTF.

The chain combines TRBV5-1 with TRBJ1-1; D possibly corresponds to TRBD1 (5 bases). V was trimmed by 0 bases and J by 2 bases, leaving 5 bases between them. Germline assignment: CDR1 SGHRS and CDR2 YFSETQ. The CDR3 is 13 residues long. In DNA form, the CDR3 reads TGCGCCAGCAGCTTGGGGACAAACACTGAAGCTTTCTTT. It translates to CASSLGTNTEAFF.

The CDR3 nucleotides are TGTGCCAGCAGCGGGACGACAGGAACGGATACGCAGTATTTT. As protein: CASSGTTGTDTQYF. The chain is built from TRBV28 and TRBJ2-3; D is perhaps TRBD1 (6 bases). Germline V gene lookup returns CDR1 MDHEN and CDR2 SYDVKM. Trimming took off 6 bases at V and 6 bases at J, with 16 bases between the two ends. The CDR3 extends over 14 amino acids.

With regard to this clone: The same CDR3 can be traced to other DNA sequences in this sample. The rearrangement links TRBV14 to TRBJ1-2; D unclear. Trimming stripped 3 bases from V and 2 bases from J, with 7 bases between. CDR3 size: 13 residues. Per the germline V gene, CDR1 is SGHDN and CDR2 is FVKESK. CDR3 sequence (DNA): TGTGCCAGCAGCCACGAGATGAACTATGGCTACACCTTC. Translation gives CASSHEMNYGYTF.

This chain connects TRBV19 to TRBJ2-2; 8 positions match TRBD2. Germline V gives CDR1 LNHDA, CDR2 SQIVND (reference sequence). Trimming took 6 bases from V and 5 from J; bases not matched to a gene: 8. This CDR3 spans 15 amino acids. The DNA for the CDR3 is TGTGCCAGTAGGGAGGCGGGAGGAACTACCGGGGAGCTGTTTTTT. Translating it yields CASREAGGTTGELFF.

The rearrangement uses TRBV20-1 and TRBJ2-7; D is ambiguous. This CDR3 spans 11 amino acids. Per the germline V gene, CDR1 is DFQATT and CDR2 is SNEGSKA (reference sequence). With 2 bases removed from V and 3 bases from J, the gap between germline ends came to 5 bases. CDR3 loop: CSARNSYEQYF. The CDR3 DNA reads TGCAGTGCTAGAAACAGCTACGAGCAGTACTTC.

This chain links TRBV6-5 with TRBJ1-6; tentative D call: TRBD1 (6 bases). The CDR3 has 13 amino acids. V dropped 5 bases and J dropped 10 bases, with 12 bases sitting between them. Germline V gene sequence: CDR1 MNHEY, CDR2 SVGAGI. The CDR3 region has the DNA TGTGCCAGCAGTAGCAGGGGAGAATCACCCCTCCACTTT. Its translation: CASSSRGESPLHF.

This clone came up once. This sequence joins TRBV29-1 and TRBJ1-4; 7 bases agree with TRBD1. The CDR3 contains 13 residues. V dropped 6 bases and J dropped 2; count of bases not matched to a gene: 3. Germline assignment: CDR1 SQVTM and CDR2 ANQGSEA. The CDR3 region is CSVLQGTNEKLFF. As DNA, the CDR3 is TGCAGCGTCCTACAGGGGACTAATGAAAAACTGTTTTTT.

The chain combines TRBV19 with TRBJ1-5; D remains ambiguous. V gave up 1 base and J gave up 3 bases, with 10 bases separating them. The germline gives CDR1 LNHDA, CDR2 SQIVND (reference sequence). The length of the CDR3 is 15 residues. CDR3 in amino acids: CASSIGWQINQPQHF. Written as DNA, the CDR3 is TGTGCCAGTAGTATAGGGTGGCAGATCAATCAGCCCCAGCATTTT.

This CDR3 is CASTPPGGNTEAFF. CDR3 nucleotides: TGTGCCAGCACCCCCCCAGGGGGGAACACTGAAGCTTTCTTT. V gene TRBV5-4 combines with J gene TRBJ1-1, with 7 bases identical to TRBD1. V shed 6 bases and J 1 base; nucleotides not matched to a gene: 6. This CDR3 contains 14 residues. Germline V gene data show CDR1 as SGHNT and CDR2 as YYREEE (reference sequence).

The CDR3 DNA follows: TGTGCCAGCAGCCGCGGACAGAGTGTTAACACCGGGGAGCTGTTTTTT. This sequence encodes CASSRGQSVNTGELFF. The chain links TRBV13 to TRBJ2-2, with D possibly TRBD1 on 6 matching bases. CDR1 is PRHDT, CDR2 FYEKMQ, per germline (reference sequence). Trimming left V 5 bases short and J 2 bases short, with 15 bases between. This CDR3 is 16 amino acids long.

V is TRBV19 and J is TRBJ1-2; D is ambiguous. This CDR3 is built from 14 residues. V dropped 8 bases and J dropped 4 bases, with 17 bases sitting between them. The germline V gene has CDR1 LNHDA and CDR2 SQIVND (reference sequence). CDR3 residues: CASLPSGAGYGYTF. Here the CDR3 DNA reads TGTGCCAGTCTCCCCTCAGGCGCTGGCTATGGCTACACCTTC.

This clone has only one observation. The gene calls are TRBV4-1 and TRBJ1-4; possible D gene TRBD1, 5 bases. This CDR3 is 17 amino acids long. V gave up 1 base and J gave up 8 bases, with 20 bases separating them. Germline lookup yields CDR1 MGHRA and CDR2 YSYEKL. CDR3 amino acids: CASSQGEGLEGKEKLFF. The CDR3 DNA reads as TGCGCCAGCAGCCAAGGGGAAGGGTTGGAGGGGAAAGAAAAACTGTTTTTT.

About this clone itself: Germline and junction disagree at one end, which may indicate a read error. The gene calls are TRBV6-1 and TRBJ2-7; 10 nucleotides match TRBD1. The CDR3 sequence is 14 residues long. Germline CDR1 MNHNS, CDR2 SASEGT. The CDR3 region has the DNA TGTGCCAGCAGTGAAAGGAAAACGGGGACAGGGGTAGTTTTC. This encodes CASSERKTGTGVVF.

The chain recombines TRBV3-1 (or the pseudogene TRBV3-2) with TRBJ2-2; TRBD2 might be the D (5 bases). The germline V gene encodes CDR1 LGHDT and CDR2 YNNKEL (reference sequence). This CDR3 spans 14 amino acids. V dropped 6 bases and J dropped 7 bases, with 15 bases sitting between them. CDR3 in DNA: TGTGCCAGCAGACCCTCAAGCGGAGGCGGGGAGCTGTTTTTT. Protein: CASRPSSGGGELFF.

The chain uses TRBV11-2 and TRBJ2-2, with 7 bases identical to TRBD2. The germline V gene has CDR1 SGHAT and CDR2 FQNNGV. This CDR3 has 17 amino acids. The ends lost 2 bases at V and 1 base at J; junction bases unmatched: 7. Written as DNA, the CDR3 is TGTGCCAGCAGCTTAAGAATGCTAGCGGAGAACACCGGGGAGCTGTTTTTT. This sequence encodes CASSLRMLAENTGELFF.